The source of this TCR beta chain is a study of early T cells in non-severe SARS-CoV-2 infection. Study information: Bulk RNA taken from unsorted whole blood was sequenced, leaving chains unpaired. Regarding the study as a whole: Matches to VDJdb favored anti-spike CD8 responses and missed private and CD4 specificities.

In its sample, this clonotype was seen a few times. Its antigen is still unknown. The CDR3 sequence is 13 residues long. V shed 6 bases and J shed 0 bases, with 9 bases lying between them. In germline, CDR1 is MNHEY, CDR2 SMNVEV (reference sequence). Unique molecular identifiers tagged individual cDNA molecules. TCRdb re-analysed the 5' RACE reads in MiXCR, keeping a single row per CDR3 protein. The sample holds some 57,000 distinct CDR3 sequences; roughly 9% are singletons and the top ten take under 4.5%. Sequenced here: whole blood, sampled at baseline. This sequence was found in an adult who was a healthcare worker with PCR-confirmed SARS-CoV-2 infection or an uninfected control (not recorded which). This chain joins TRBV27 and TRBJ2-7; D perhaps matches TRBD2 (5 bases). The CDR3 protein is CASRPGNSYEQYF. The CDR3 nucleotides are TGTGCCAGCAGACCCGGGAACTCCTACGAGCAGTACTTC.